These T cell receptor beta chains were read from a single sample in a study of identical twins. TCRdb re-called the 5' RACE reads through MiXCR, storing one row per CDR3 protein. The sample yields a few hundred thousand distinct CDR3 sequences, 5% to 7% seen once. The data were also submitted as part of a second study, on T cells expressing NK-cell markers.

Sequenced input: CD8+ T cells sorted from blood. All receptors come from a woman aged 18-29 years in good health. Each CDR3 is given with its conserved first and last residue. The D gene is left open where the match is weak. A row's size may be missing; if present it is once, few, many or a size class.

CDR3 protein	CDR3 DNA	J gene	clone size	V gene	D gene
CASSSDIPGELFF	TGTGCCAGCAGTTCTGACATACCCGGGGAGCTGTTTTTT	TRBJ2-2	many	TRBV12-3/TRBV12-4	NA
CASSLGQGEKTQYF	TGTGCCAGCAGTCTGGGCCAGGGTGAAAAGACCCAGTACTTC	TRBJ2-5	NA	TRBV27	NA
CASSGNEQYF	TGTGCCAGCAGTGGGAACGAGCAGTACTTC	TRBJ2-7	many	TRBV2	NA
CASSPSWGAGADTQYF	TGTGCCAGCAGTCCCTCCTGGGGGGCGGGGGCAGATACGCAGTATTTT	TRBJ2-3	few	TRBV6-1	NA
CASSFWESNEQFF	TGTGCCAGCAGTTTTTGGGAGTCTAATGAGCAGTTCTTC	TRBJ2-1	NA	TRBV27	NA
CSVRDTYPYGYTF	TGCAGCGTCCGGGACACTTATCCTTATGGCTACACCTTC	TRBJ1-2	NA	TRBV29-1	NA
CASSEELVQETQYF	TGTGCCAGCAGTGAAGAATTAGTCCAAGAGACCCAGTACTTC	TRBJ2-5	NA	TRBV2	NA
CASSRTRGTNEKLFF	TGTGCCAGCAGCAGGACTCGGGGAACTAATGAAAAACTGTTTTTT	TRBJ1-4	many	TRBV7-6	NA
CASSFIAGGPTSKNIQYF	TGTGCCAGCAGCTTCATAGCGGGAGGGCCTACTTCCAAAAACATTCAGTACTTC	TRBJ2-4	few	TRBV7-8	TRBD2
CASCIAGGFHEQYF	TGTGCCAGTTGTATAGCCGGAGGGTTCCACGAGCAGTACTTC	TRBJ2-7	NA	TRBV19	NA
CASSLGTGGFLGYTF	TGTGCCAGCAGCCTGGGGACAGGGGGCTTTTTAGGCTACACCTTC	TRBJ1-2	few	TRBV3-1	TRBD1
CASSTGTGYNYGYTF	TGTGCCAGCAGTACCGGGACAGGCTATAACTATGGCTACACCTTC	TRBJ1-2	few	TRBV6-2/TRBV6-3	TRBD1
CASTLYVLTGGNTEAFF	TGTGCCAGCACGCTATATGTCCTAACTGGGGGGAACACTGAAGCTTTCTTT	TRBJ1-1	NA	TRBV6-1	NA
CASSPGGITDTQYF	TGTGCCAGCAGTCCGGGCGGGATCACAGATACGCAGTATTTT	TRBJ2-3	NA	TRBV12-3/TRBV12-4	NA
CASSPALRQYF	TGTGCCAGCTCACCCGCCCTCCGGCAGTACTTC	TRBJ2-7	few	TRBV18	NA
CASSPLGPTSDTQYF	TGTGCCAGCAGCCCTCTAGGGCCTACCTCTGATACGCAGTATTTT	TRBJ2-3	many	TRBV2	NA
CASSAPIQETQYF	TGTGCCAGCAGCGCGCCTATCCAAGAGACCCAGTACTTC	TRBJ2-5	few	TRBV7-9	NA
CASSHTILAGVFYEQYF	TGTGCCAGCAGCCACACAATACTAGCGGGAGTTTTCTACGAGCAGTACTTC	TRBJ2-7	many	TRBV7-2	TRBD2
CATREGGEDQPQHF	TGTGCCACCAGGGAGGGGGGAGAGGATCAGCCCCAGCATTTT	TRBJ1-5	many	TRBV6-2/TRBV6-3	NA
CASSITSGPRETQYF	TGTGCCAGCAGTATAACTAGCGGGCCTCGGGAGACCCAGTACTTC	TRBJ2-5	NA	TRBV9	TRBD2
CASSLISGSDTQYF	TGTGCCAGCAGTCTGATTAGTGGTTCCGATACGCAGTATTTT	TRBJ2-3	NA	TRBV27	NA
CASSSPTDRTVYGYTF	TGCGCCAGCAGCTCACCTACGGACAGGACCGTCTATGGCTACACCTTC	TRBJ1-2	NA	TRBV5-1	TRBD1
CASSRPGTSGARLTF	TGCGCCAGCAGCCGCCCCGGGACTAGCGGGGCCCGTTTAACCTTC	TRBJ2-5	NA	TRBV10-2	TRBD2
CASSKDTEAFF	TGTGCCAGCAGCAAGGACACTGAAGCTTTCTTT	TRBJ1-1	many	TRBV21-1	NA
CASGLGSFSNQPQHF	TGTGCTAGTGGTTTGGGGAGTTTTAGCAATCAGCCCCAGCATTTT	TRBJ1-5	few	TRBV12-5	NA
CASYLGQPYEQYF	TGCGCCAGCTATCTGGGACAGCCCTACGAGCAGTACTTC	TRBJ2-7	few	TRBV5-1	TRBD1
CAISEDNKNIQYF	TGTGCCATCAGTGAGGACAACAAAAACATTCAGTACTTC	TRBJ2-4	many	TRBV10-3	NA
CASSYVLAGEQFF	TGTGCCAGCAGTTACGTACTAGCGGGGGAGCAGTTCTTC	TRBJ2-1	many	TRBV6-6	TRBD2
CASSLDGSPTGTGLGQPQHF	TGTGCCAGCAGCTTAGACGGGTCCCCGACCGGGACAGGGCTCGGTCAGCCCCAGCATTTT	TRBJ1-5	many	TRBV7-8	TRBD1
CASTPGTGGWNEQFF	TGTGCCAGCACACCCGGGACAGGGGGTTGGAATGAGCAGTTCTTC	TRBJ2-1	many	TRBV12-3/TRBV12-4	TRBD1
CAWSGDISYEQYF	TGTGCCTGGAGTGGGGATATATCCTACGAGCAGTACTTC	TRBJ2-7	few	TRBV30	NA
CASADEGFEQYF	TGTGCTAGTGCCGACGAGGGCTTCGAGCAGTACTTC	TRBJ2-7	NA	TRBV12-5	NA
CASSITSAYNEQFF	TGTGCCAGCAGCATCACATCGGCCTACAATGAGCAGTTCTTC	TRBJ2-1	NA	TRBV11-2	NA
CASSYRARGEQYF	TGTGCCAGCAGCTACAGGGCTCGCGGCGAGCAGTACTTC	TRBJ2-7	few	TRBV27	NA
CASMRDSGRDSDTQYF	TGTGCCAGCATGCGGGACAGCGGGAGGGATTCAGATACGCAGTATTTT	TRBJ2-3	few	TRBV27	TRBD2
CASGRGTKSSYNEQFF	TGTGCCAGCGGTAGAGGGACAAAATCCTCCTACAATGAGCAGTTCTTC	TRBJ2-1	NA	TRBV27	NA
CASSPGTSGQDKYF	TGTGCCAGCAGCCCGGGGACTAGCGGGCAGGATAAGTACTTC	TRBJ2-7	NA	TRBV7-2	TRBD2